This passage covers 10 T cell receptor beta chains from one sample sequenced in a study of PD-1 blockade in classical Hodgkin lymphoma. Time point indicated: cycle 4 day 1 (C4D1), after 6 weeks of nivolumab. There was relapse after autologous stem cell transplantation in every patient, and there was variation in brentuximab vedotin exposure. Starting with thawed PBMCs, CD4+ T cells were purified by magnetic negative selection. The data were produced by immunoSEQ multiplex PCR, yet TCRdb's version contains in-frame clones alone and is incomplete. This sample has approximately 29,000 clones; over 75% occur once, and the top ten carry about 0.57%. Sequencing was performed on CD4+ T cells from blood, taken before the fourth cycle of nivolumab. These receptors came from a human donor with classical Hodgkin lymphoma.

The chain is built from TRBV10-3 and TRBJ2-2, with D unresolved. The germline V gene encodes CDR1 ENHRY and CDR2 SYGVKD. The germline V and J ends were trimmed by 4 bases and 4 bases, with 10 bases remaining between them. The CDR3 totals 14 residues. CDR3 sequence (DNA): TGTGCCATCAGTGCCGAGCTATCCACCGGGGAGCTGTTTTTT. It translates to CAISAELSTGELFF.

The rearrangement joins TRBV27 to TRBJ1-1; D gene unclear. The V end lost 5 bases, the J end lost 4 bases, and 14 bases lay between the germline ends. The CDR3 consists of 14 residues. Germline V gene data show CDR1 as MNHEY and CDR2 as SMNVEV (reference sequence). The CDR3 here is CASSRQRILTEAFF. CDR3 nucleotides: TGTGCCAGCAGTCGCCAGAGAATTCTCACTGAAGCTTTCTTT.

For the CDR3, the DNA is TGTGCCAGCAGCTTATCTTACCGGGACCCGAACCAGCATTTT. As protein: CASSLSYRDPNQHF. V usage is TRBV7-9 and J usage is TRBJ1-5; D possibly corresponds to TRBD1 (5 bases). Looked up from germline, CDR1 is SEHNR and CDR2 is FQNEAQ (reference sequence). This CDR3 comprises 14 residues. The V and J ends lost 2 bases and 12 bases respectively, with 17 bases between them.

This rearrangement joins TRBV2 to TRBJ2-7; D gene ambiguous. Germline V CDR1 and CDR2: SNHLY, FYNNEI. The length of the CDR3 is 13 residues. V was clipped by 8 bases and J by 6 bases, with 17 bases between them. In DNA, the CDR3 is TGTGCCAGCGATCAAGCCGGAGTTGGCGAGCAGTACTTC. Translating it yields CASDQAGVGEQYF. The full variable domain, its missing parts supplied by reference TRBV2 and TRBJ2-7, is EPEVTQTPSHQVTQMGQEVILRCVPISNHLYFYWYRQILGQKVEFLVSFYNNEISEKSEIFDDQFSVERPDGSNFTLKIRSTKLEDSAMYFCASDQAGVGEQYFGPGTRLTVT.

The chain combines TRBV7-9 with TRBJ2-5; D might be TRBD1 (5 bases). Germline-derived CDR1 and CDR2 are SEHNR and FQNEAQ (reference sequence). The CDR3 has 14 residues. The V end lost 2 bases, the J end lost 3 bases, and 10 bases lay between the germline ends. The DNA for the CDR3 is TGTGCCAGCAGCTTAAGACAGAGCGAAGAGACCCAGTACTTC. Encoded protein: CASSLRQSEETQYF. The full variable domain, its missing parts supplied by reference TRBV7-9 and TRBJ2-5, is DTGVSQNPRHKITKRGQNVTFRCDPISEHNRLYWYRQTLGQGPEFLTYFQNEAQLEKSRLLSDRFSAERPKGSFSTLEIQRTEQGDSAMYLCASSLRQSEETQYFGPGTRLLVL.

The chain recombines TRBV5-1 with TRBJ1-2; TRBD1 agrees at 7 bases. CDR1 is SGHRS, CDR2 YFSETQ, per germline. V lost 4 bases, J lost 1 base, and 7 bases stayed unmatched. CDR3 length equals 15 residues. Here the CDR3 reads CASSERQGFNYGYTF. CDR3 nucleotide sequence: TGCGCCAGCAGCGAACGACAGGGATTTAACTATGGCTACACCTTC.

The CDR3 DNA sequence: TGTGCCAGCTCACCTCTGCGGGGCAGCTCCTACAATGAGCAGTTCTTC. Its translation is CASSPLRGSSYNEQFF. The chain recombines TRBV18 with TRBJ2-1; D perhaps matches TRBD2 (6 bases). Trimming took 3 bases from V and 0 from J, leaving 12 bases between them. CDR1 and CDR2 (germline): KGHSH, LQKENI. CDR3 size: 16 residues.

In this sample, this clone turned up a few times. The V call is TRBV7-9, the J call TRBJ1-4, with D maybe TRBD1 (6 bases). Trimming removed 1 base at V and 3 bases at J, with 12 bases between. CDR1 and CDR2 from the germline V gene are SEHNR and FQNEAQ (reference sequence). The length of the CDR3 is 16 residues. The CDR3 loop reads CASSLVAGQPNEKLFF. In nucleotides, the CDR3 is TGTGCCAGCAGCTTAGTTGCGGGACAACCTAATGAAAAACTGTTTTTT.

This rearrangement joins TRBV4-2 to TRBJ2-7; 9 bases map to TRBD1. The V segment lost 0 bases and the J segment 2 bases; nucleotides outside the gene matches: 11. CDR1 and CDR2 from the germline V gene are LGHNA and YNFKEQ. CDR3 length equals 18 residues. The CDR3 bases are TGTGCCAGCAGCCAAGATCATTGGGGGGACAGGGCTACCTACGAGCAGTACTTC. Translated, it gives CASSQDHWGDRATYEQYF.

In regard to this clone: The junction departs from germline at one end; a sequencing error may be responsible. V usage is TRBV6-1 and J usage is TRBJ2-7; D ambiguous. This CDR3 is built from 15 residues. CDR1 is MNHNS, CDR2 SASEGT, per germline. CDR3 protein: CASTWTVLGSSEKYF. The CDR3 DNA sequence: TGTGCCAGCACCTGGACCGTTCTGGGGTCGAGCGAGAAGTACTTC.